Listed below are T cell receptor beta chains from one sample, sequenced in a study of T-cell reconstitution after alpha-beta-depleted transplantation in children. TCRdb reanalysed the PCR reads using MiXCR and keeps one entry per CDR3 protein. The sample shows 700,000 to 950,000 distinct CDR3 sequences, roughly 16% of them seen only once. Specimen: PBMCs, mostly from graft donor cells, collected 360 days after TCRalphabeta/CD19-depleted stem cell transplant. These receptors were obtained from a male patient younger than 18 who had a stem cell transplant for acute lymphoblastic leukemia, so the T cells may come from the graft donor. The CDR3 runs from the conserved cysteine through the conserved F or W. The D gene is left open where the match is weak. Clone size is stated in some rows and not others, as once, few, many or a class when expanded.

D gene,J gene,clone size,V gene,CDR3 protein,CDR3 DNA
.,TRBJ1-5,few,TRBV29-1,CSGSPGRGQPQHF,TGCAGCGGGAGCCCCGGACGAGGGCAGCCCCAGCATTTT
.,TRBJ2-2,many,TRBV7-7,CASSPGTTGELFF,TGTGCCAGCAGCCCAGGAACCACCGGGGAGCTGTTTTTT
.,TRBJ1-1,few,TRBV20-1,CSARVSGGEAFF,TGCAGTGCTAGGGTCTCCGGGGGGGAAGCTTTCTTT
TRBD1,TRBJ2-4,.,TRBV5-6,CASSSGTAIIQYF,TGTGCCAGCAGCTCCGGGACAGCCATAATTCAGTACTTC
.,TRBJ2-1,many,TRBV7-9,CASSLDARKQFF,TGTGCCAGCAGCTTAGATGCGAGGAAGCAGTTCTTC
TRBD2,TRBJ2-1,.,TRBV20-1,CSARRTSGMYNEQFF,TGCAGTGCTAGACGGACTAGCGGGATGTACAATGAGCAGTTCTTC
.,TRBJ1-5,many,TRBV7-9,CASSWSNQPQHF,TGTGCCAGCAGTTGGAGCAATCAGCCCCAGCATTTT
.,TRBJ2-7,.,TRBV4-1,CASSRITERHEQYF,TGCGCCAGCAGCCGAATTACCGAGCGGCACGAGCAGTACTTC
.,TRBJ2-7,.,TRBV2,CASSEDRIDSYEQYF,TGTGCCAGCAGTGAAGATAGGATTGACTCCTACGAGCAGTACTTC
.,TRBJ1-2,few,TRBV7-2,CASTFTEGRVYGYTF,TGTGCCAGCACCTTCACAGAAGGCCGGGTCTATGGCTACACCTTC
.,TRBJ2-2,.,TRBV28,CARAAVSTTGELFF,TGTGCCAGGGCAGCGGTTTCTACCACCGGGGAGCTGTTTTTT
.,TRBJ2-7,few,TRBV5-1,CASSLDPLANVREQYF,TGCGCCAGCAGCTTGGATCCGTTAGCGAACGTCCGCGAGCAGTACTTC
TRBD1,TRBJ2-7,few,TRBV29-1,CSVEGRGPSEQYF,TGCAGCGTTGAGGGCAGGGGGCCCTCCGAGCAGTACTTC
TRBD1,TRBJ1-5,few,TRBV12-3/TRBV12-4,CASSSGTGGDNQPQHF,TGTGCCAGCAGCTCTGGGACAGGGGGCGACAATCAGCCCCAGCATTTT
.,TRBJ1-1,few,TRBV5-1,CASSLLAENTEAFF,TGCGCCAGCAGCTTGTTGGCGGAGAACACTGAAGCTTTCTTT
.,TRBJ2-1,.,TRBV4-2,CASSHGSTYNEQFF,TGTGCCAGCAGCCACGGGAGTACCTACAATGAGCAGTTCTTC
.,TRBJ2-3,.,TRBV4-3,CASSQPQRASTDTQYF,TGCGCCAGCAGCCAGCCACAGCGTGCTAGCACAGATACGCAGTATTTT
TRBD2,TRBJ2-1,.,TRBV20-1,CSARLLAGGFNEQFF,TGCAGTGCTAGACTCCTAGCGGGAGGTTTCAATGAGCAGTTCTTC
.,TRBJ2-7,.,TRBV15,CATSMGPEQYF,TGTGCCACCAGCATGGGACCCGAGCAGTACTTC
.,TRBJ2-1,.,TRBV7-2,CASSHGLASYNEQFF,TGTGCCAGCAGCCACGGACTGGCGTCCTACAATGAGCAGTTCTTC
.,TRBJ2-3,many,TRBV20-1,CSAKRGTSTDTQYF,TGCAGTGCTAAACGGGGGACCAGCACAGATACGCAGTATTTT
.,TRBJ2-1,few,TRBV20-1,CSARARGFVSYNEQFF,TGCAGTGCTAGAGCCCGAGGCTTTGTGAGTTACAATGAGCAGTTCTTC
.,TRBJ1-5,few,TRBV10-3,CAIKLGENSNQPQHF,TGTGCCATCAAGTTAGGAGAAAATAGCAATCAGCCCCAGCATTTT
.,TRBJ1-1,.,TRBV5-1,CASRVTGFHEAFF,TGCGCCAGCAGAGTTACAGGGTTTCATGAAGCTTTCTTT
TRBD1,TRBJ2-2,few,TRBV5-6,CASSFYGTVAAGELFF,TGTGCCAGCAGCTTCTACGGGACAGTTGCTGCCGGGGAGCTGTTTTTT
.,TRBJ1-2,.,TRBV11-2,CASGTDVGYGYTF,TGTGCCAGCGGAACAGATGTTGGCTATGGCTACACCTTC
.,TRBJ2-3,many,TRBV6-9,CASSYSACTQYF,TGTGCCAGCAGTTATTCGGCCTGTACGCAGTATTTT
TRBD2,TRBJ2-7,.,TRBV5-1,CASSESRLAENYEQYF,TGCGCCAGCAGCGAGAGCCGACTAGCGGAGAACTACGAGCAGTACTTC
TRBD1,TRBJ2-7,few,TRBV15,CATSGPGTGGFYEQYF,TGTGCCACCAGCGGCCCCGGGACAGGGGGCTTCTACGAGCAGTACTTC
TRBD2,TRBJ2-6,few,TRBV6-1,CASGRGDSGANVLTF,TGTGCCAGCGGGAGGGGCGACTCTGGGGCCAACGTCCTGACTTTC
TRBD2,TRBJ2-1,.,TRBV5-1,CASSLGRGRTYNEQFF,TGCGCCAGCAGCTTGGGCCGCGGGAGGACCTACAATGAGCAGTTCTTC
.,TRBJ1-1,few,TRBV27,CASSTWSHFEAFF,TGTGCCAGCAGTACGTGGTCCCATTTCGAAGCTTTCTTT
TRBD1,TRBJ1-5,.,TRBV7-2,CASRAAGTGNQPQHF,TGTGCCAGCAGAGCAGCCGGGACAGGGAATCAGCCCCAGCATTTT
TRBD1,TRBJ2-7,few,TRBV10-3,CAISWPGQGTYEQYF,TGTGCCATCAGCTGGCCGGGACAGGGGACCTACGAGCAGTACTTC
TRBD1,TRBJ2-2,.,TRBV12-3/TRBV12-4,CASSPDRVNRELFF,TGTGCCAGCAGTCCTGACAGGGTCAACCGGGAGCTGTTTTTT
TRBD1,TRBJ2-2,.,TRBV25-1,CASSELPRTGVTGELFF,TGTGCCAGCAGTGAACTCCCCAGGACAGGGGTCACCGGGGAGCTGTTTTTT
.,TRBJ2-5,.,TRBV7-6,CASSSVGSPFQETQYF,TGTGCCAGCAGCTCAGTGGGGTCACCCTTCCAAGAGACCCAGTACTTC
.,TRBJ2-3,few,TRBV5-1,CASSFGASVTDTQYF,TGCGCCAGCAGCTTCGGGGCTAGCGTCACAGATACGCAGTATTTT